This TCR beta chain was found in a study of T cell repertoires in cytomegalovirus infection. Study summary: Selected CMV epitopes included recently identified HLA-C-restricted ones as well as well-studied HLA-B-restricted ones. Public TCR beta signature analysis indicated the presence of both CMV infection and matching HLA type. Broader study findings: Predominance within the ex vivo response was attributable to HLA-C-restricted CMV-specific TCR beta clonotypes. Public TCR beta family frequency separated CMV-and-HLA carriers, including in an independent cohort.

The table lists this clonotype with many counts. Antigen specificity is unknown. Via MiXCR, TCRdb re-called the reads, giving one row per CDR3 protein. The sample has about 770,000 distinct CDR3 sequences, 25% to 30% seen once; the top ten hold around 13%. Sequences were derived from cultured CD8+ T cells from PBMCs, sampled from culture after CMV antigen stimulation. The source is a human donor in good health (CMV status not recorded). Some clones in this sample may be carry-over from other donors' samples.

The CDR3 sequence is CASSLDSQETQYF. For the CDR3, the DNA is TGTGCCAGCAGCTTGGACAGTCAAGAGACCCAGTACTTC. The chain joins TRBV7-6 to TRBJ2-5; maybe TRBD1 (6 bases). This CDR3 region has 13 residues. Germline loops: CDR1 SGHVS, CDR2 FNYEAQ. V dropped 3 bases and J dropped 2 bases, with 7 bases sitting between them.